The clone carrying this T cell receptor (beta chain) was detected only a few times. This entry belongs to a study of immune heterogeneity within non-small cell lung tumors. This CDR3 comprises 17 residues. From germline, CDR1 is MNHEY and CDR2 SVGEGT. V lost 4 bases to trimming and J lost 9 bases; unmatched junction nucleotides: 16. TCR beta CDR3 regions came from multiplex PCR with 32 forward V and 13 reverse J primers. Each CDR3 protein gets one entry after TCRdb re-called the multiplex PCR reads with MiXCR. The table has roughly 20,000 distinct CDR3 sequences, around 26% seen once. Bulk tumor genomic DNA was the template, and each sample received around 560 ng. Several biopsies per primary tumor were taken during surgery, spaced as far apart as possible. The study enrolled patients with untreated, newly diagnosed non-small cell lung cancer who underwent curative surgery.

The genes are TRBV6-2 or TRBV6-3 and TRBJ2-1; 9 nucleotides align to TRBD2. The origin of this receptor is a man aged 35-49 years with non-small cell lung cancer. Material for sequencing was lung tumor tissue. CDR3 residues: CASSLPSGRPQTGEQFF. The DNA of the CDR3 is TGTGCCAGCAGTTTGCCGAGCGGGAGGCCCCAAACCGGTGAGCAGTTCTTC.